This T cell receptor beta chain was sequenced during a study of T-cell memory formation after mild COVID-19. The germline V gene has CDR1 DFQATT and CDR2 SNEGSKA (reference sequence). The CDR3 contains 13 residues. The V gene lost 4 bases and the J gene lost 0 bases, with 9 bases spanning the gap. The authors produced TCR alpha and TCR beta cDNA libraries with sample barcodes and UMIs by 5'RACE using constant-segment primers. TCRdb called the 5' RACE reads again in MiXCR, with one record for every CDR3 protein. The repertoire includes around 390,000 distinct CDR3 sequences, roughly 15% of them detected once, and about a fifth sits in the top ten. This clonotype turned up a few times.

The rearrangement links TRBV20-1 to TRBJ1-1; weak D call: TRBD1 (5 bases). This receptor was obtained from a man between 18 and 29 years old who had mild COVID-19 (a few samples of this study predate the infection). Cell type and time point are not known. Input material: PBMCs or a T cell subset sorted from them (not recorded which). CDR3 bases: TGCAGTGCTACTGCGGACATGAACACTGAAGCTTTCTTT. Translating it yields CSATADMNTEAFF.